These 23 T cell receptor beta chains were all obtained from the same sample, sequenced in a study of cytomegalovirus exposure and HLA in healthy donors. PCR was performed using 60 Vbeta and 13 Jbeta primers. Repertoires were generated with immunoSEQ multiplex PCR, while TCRdb's copy carries only in-frame clones and drops some. The data show approximately 160,000 clones, with 80% seen just once and approximately 6.8% held by the top ten. Sequencing was performed on PBMCs. These receptors were taken from a man aged 30 to 39 in good health and CMV-seropositive.

V and J are TRBV29-1 and TRBJ1-1; perhaps TRBD1 as D (6 bases). The CDR3 length is 14 residues. Germline V gene data show CDR1 as SQVTM and CDR2 as ANQGSEA. Trimming took 7 bases from V and 1 from J, leaving 16 bases between them. CDR3 protein: CSAITGGPNTEAFF. The DNA for the CDR3 is TGCAGCGCGATCACGGGGGGGCCGAACACTGAAGCTTTCTTT.

The rearrangement joins TRBV5-4 to TRBJ2-7; the D is unclear. V was shortened by 0 bases and J by 3 bases, with 10 bases between the two germline ends. The CDR3 length is 14 residues. Germline CDR1 is SGHNT and CDR2 is YYREEE (reference sequence). The CDR3 DNA is TGTGCCAGCAGCTTGGCCGATAACATCTACGAGCAGTACTTC. Its protein product is CASSLADNIYEQYF.

The chain is built from TRBV7-8 and TRBJ2-1; D is perhaps TRBD1 (6 bases). The germline gives CDR1 SGHVS, CDR2 FQNEAQ. CDR3 size: 15 residues. The V gene lost 2 bases and the J gene lost 10 bases, with 18 bases spanning the gap. The CDR3 region is CASSLFMGAPGEQFF. Written as DNA, the CDR3 is TGTGCCAGCAGCTTATTTATGGGGGCCCCGGGAGAGCAGTTCTTC.

This clone appeared a few times. This sequence joins TRBV6-4 and TRBJ2-1; 7 nucleotides line up with TRBD2. The germline V gene has CDR1 MRHNA and CDR2 SNTAGT. V lost 5 bases to trimming and J lost 4 bases; unmatched junction nucleotides: 8. The CDR3 is made up of 15 amino acids. CDR3 region: CASSPASGEYNEQFF. Written as DNA, the CDR3 is TGTGCCAGCAGTCCCGCTAGCGGAGAGTACAATGAGCAGTTCTTC.

This chain joins TRBV7-2 and TRBJ2-3; possible D gene TRBD1, 6 bases. Germline lookup yields CDR1 SGHTA and CDR2 FQGNSA. V was pared by 1 base and J by 3 bases, with 14 bases between. This CDR3 is 16 amino acids long. In nucleotides, the CDR3 is TGTGCCAGCAGCTTAGATACAGGGCGACGGACAGATACGCAGTATTTT. It codes for CASSLDTGRRTDTQYF.

The V gene is TRBV2, the J gene TRBJ2-2, with D possibly being TRBD1 (5 bases). Germline CDR1 and CDR2: SNHLY and FYNNEI. V was pared by 5 bases and J by 4 bases, with 17 bases between. The CDR3 has 16 residues. The CDR3 DNA follows: TGTGCCAGCAGTAAAGGGGCTTTCCCCCTCACCGGGGAGCTGTTTTTT. Translating gives CASSKGAFPLTGELFF.

The chain uses TRBV9 and TRBJ2-7, with a weak D call TRBD1 (6 bases). The CDR3 totals 16 residues. Germline V lookup: CDR1 SGDLS, CDR2 YYNGEE. V lost 4 bases, J lost 0 bases, and 17 bases lay in between. The CDR3, as DNA: TGTGCCAGCAGCCCCGACAGGCCCATTAGCTCCTACGAGCAGTACTTC. It yields the protein CASSPDRPISSYEQYF. Combining the CDR3 with reference TRBV9 and TRBJ2-7 gives the whole variable domain DSGVTQTPKHLITATGQRVTLRCSPRSGDLSVYWYQQSLDQGLQFLIQYYNGEERAKGNILERFSAQQFPDLHSELNLSSLELGDSALYFCASSPDRPISSYEQYFGPGTRLTVT.

The gene calls are TRBV7-6 and TRBJ2-6; TRBD1 matches at 7 bases. V dropped 5 bases and J dropped 7; count of bases not matched to a gene: 17. CDR1 and CDR2 from the germline V gene are SGHVS and FNYEAQ. The CDR3 totals 18 residues. The CDR3 sequence: CASSPDRDATVVANVLTF. CDR3 in DNA: TGTGCCAGCAGCCCAGACAGGGACGCAACGGTTGTTGCCAACGTCCTGACTTTC.

V and J are TRBV7-6 and TRBJ2-1; 12 bases agree with TRBD2. The J segment lost 2 bases and the V segment lost 1 base, leaving 0 bases of the junction unmatched. Germline V gene sequence: CDR1 SGHVS, CDR2 FNYEAQ. The CDR3 has 16 amino acids. CDR3 sequence: CASSLGTSGTYNEQFF. The CDR3 region has the DNA TGTGCCAGCAGCTTAGGGACTAGCGGGACCTACAATGAGCAGTTCTTC.

The chain employs TRBV13 and TRBJ2-5; maybe TRBD1 (6 bases). From germline, CDR1 is PRHDT and CDR2 FYEKMQ (reference sequence). Trimming shortened V by 5 bases and J by 11 bases, and 24 bases separated the two germline ends. This CDR3 is built from 15 residues. CDR3: CASSPAGTSPGEQYF. The CDR3 DNA reads TGTGCCAGCAGCCCTGCTGGGACATCCCCCGGGGAGCAGTACTTC. Complete variable domain (other parts from reference TRBV13 and TRBJ2-5): AAGVIQSPRHLIKEKRETATLKCYPIPRHDTVYWYQQGPGQDPQFLISFYEKMQSDKGSIPDRFSAQQFSDYHSELNMSSLELGDSALYFCASSPAGTSPGEQYFGPGTRLLVL.

The CDR3 region has the DNA TGCGCCAGCAGCCGACCCGGGACAGTTTCTGGCTACACCTTC. The encoded protein is CASSRPGTVSGYTF. The chain links TRBV4-1 to TRBJ1-2; TRBD1 agrees at 7 bases. CDR1 MGHRA and CDR2 YSYEKL come from the germline V gene. V trimming: 4 bases; J trimming: 7 bases; junction bases outside the gene matches: 9. This CDR3 has 14 residues.

The count of this clone is one. The J gene is TRBJ2-7, the V gene TRBV28; TRBD1 agrees at 11 bases. Germline V gives CDR1 MDHEN, CDR2 SYDVKM. V shed 8 bases, J shed 4 bases, and the junction held 7 bases outside the gene matches. This CDR3 spans 14 amino acids. Here the CDR3 reads CASGIGDRGYEQYF. The CDR3 bases are TGTGCCAGCGGGATCGGGGACAGGGGGTACGAGCAGTACTTC.

This clone was observed a handful of times. The V and J genes are TRBV7-2 and TRBJ1-6, with D perhaps TRBD1 (5 bases). V lost 5 bases, J lost 9 bases, and 17 bases lay in between. Germline V lookup: CDR1 SGHTA, CDR2 FQGNSA. CDR3 length equals 15 residues. CDR3 sequence (DNA): TGTGCCAGCAGCCCCGGGCGGGGGATAGGTTCACCCCTCCACTTT. Its translation is CASSPGRGIGSPLHF.

This sequence joins TRBV4-1 and TRBJ2-7; 8 bases map to TRBD2. With V trimmed by 0 bases and J by 4 bases, 11 bases remained unmatched. The CDR3 loop spans 17 amino acids. Germline V gene sequence: CDR1 MGHRA, CDR2 YSYEKL. The DNA for the CDR3 is TGCGCCAGCAGCCAAGATACCCCTAGCGGGCTAGATTACGAGCAGTACTTC. Protein product: CASSQDTPSGLDYEQYF.

V gene TRBV6-5 combines with J gene TRBJ1-1, with D unresolved. Trimming shortened V by 6 bases and J by 1 base, and 6 bases separated the two germline ends. The CDR3 has 12 residues. The germline V gene encodes CDR1 MNHEY and CDR2 SVGAGI. The CDR3 is CASRFRNTEAFF. CDR3 sequence (DNA): TGTGCCAGCAGATTCAGGAACACTGAAGCTTTCTTT.

The genes are TRBV6-6 and TRBJ2-7; possibly TRBD1 for D (5 bases). CDR1 MNHNY and CDR2 SVGAGI come from the germline V gene (reference sequence). CDR3 length: 13 residues. V lost 6 bases and J lost 1, with 10 bases in between. The CDR3 DNA reads as TGTGCCAGCAGCGAGACAGTTTCCTACGAGCAGTACTTC. Protein sequence: CASSETVSYEQYF.

The V call is TRBV19, the J call TRBJ2-3, with 10 nucleotides matching TRBD2. Per the germline V gene, CDR1 is LNHDA and CDR2 is SQIVND (reference sequence). The CDR3 is made up of 19 amino acids. After removal of 1 base from V and 2 bases from J, the junction contained 12 bases not matched to a gene. CDR3 nucleotide sequence: TGTGCCAGTAGTATAGGCAGCGGGGGGGACCTACTTTTCACAGATACGCAGTATTTT. It codes for CASSIGSGGDLLFTDTQYF. Using reference TRBV19 and TRBJ2-3 for the parts outside the CDR3, the full variable domain is DGGITQSPKYLFRKEGQNVTLSCEQNLNHDAMYWYRQDPGQGLRLIYYSQIVNDFQKGDIAEGYSVSREKKESFPLTVTSAQKNPTAFYLCASSIGSGGDLLFTDTQYFGPGTRLTVL.

V usage is TRBV6-1 and J usage is TRBJ1-4, with unresolved D. This CDR3 has 14 amino acids. Trimming removed 3 bases from V and 0 bases from J, with 5 bases in between. From germline, CDR1 is MNHNS and CDR2 SASEGT. The CDR3 bases are TGTGCCAGCAGTGAGTTAACAACTAATGAAAAACTGTTTTTT. Its translation: CASSELTTNEKLFF.

The chain links TRBV18 to TRBJ2-3; 8 bases are shared with TRBD2. After removal of 3 bases from V and 2 bases from J, the junction contained 7 bases not matched to a gene. Germline values: CDR1 KGHSH, CDR2 LQKENI. The CDR3 spans 16 residues. The CDR3 nucleotides are TGTGCCAGCTCACCGGTCGGCGGGGGGCCCACAGATACGCAGTATTTT. Translation: CASSPVGGGPTDTQYF.

The J gene is TRBJ2-5, the V gene TRBV5-1; 11 bases are shared with TRBD1. This CDR3 spans 13 amino acids. Germline trimming cut 4 bases from V and 11 bases from J; bases unmatched to any gene: 7. CDR1 is SGHRS and CDR2 is YFSETQ in the germline V gene. The CDR3 DNA follows: TGCGCCAGCAGCGGACAGGGGGCTGGGTGGCAGTACTTC. Protein sequence: CASSGQGAGWQYF. The entire variable domain, with the rest obtained from reference TRBV5-1 and TRBJ2-5, is as follows: KAGVTQTPRYLIKTRGQQVTLSCSPISGHRSVSWYQQTPGQGLQFLFEYFSETQRNKGNFPGRFSGRQFSNSRSEMNVSTLELGDSALYLCASSGQGAGWQYFGPGTRLLVL.

The rearrangement links TRBV28 to TRBJ2-7; D might be TRBD1 (5 bases). V was shortened by 5 bases and J by 3 bases, with 8 bases between the two germline ends. The CDR3 is 12 residues long. Per the germline V gene, CDR1 is MDHEN and CDR2 is SYDVKM. This CDR3 reads CASSPGNYEQYF. CDR3 DNA sequence: TGTGCCAGCAGTCCAGGGAACTACGAGCAGTACTTC.

The chain links TRBV4-1 to TRBJ2-5; TRBD1 is a possible D gene (6 bases). Germline CDR1 is MGHRA and CDR2 is YSYEKL. This CDR3 is 14 amino acids long. The V end lost 0 bases, the J end lost 5 bases, and 10 bases lay between the germline ends. CDR3 in amino acids: CASSQESRGETQYF. The CDR3 DNA is TGCGCCAGCAGCCAAGAAAGCAGGGGTGAGACCCAGTACTTC.

This chain joins TRBV5-1 and TRBJ2-7, with D perhaps TRBD2 (7 bases). Germline CDR1 and CDR2: SGHRS and YFSETQ. The V end was cut by 4 bases, the J end by 5 bases, with 16 bases between. The CDR3 totals 14 residues. CDR3 in amino acids: CASSRGGGGDEQYF. CDR3 bases: TGCGCCAGCAGCAGGGGGGGTGGCGGGGACGAGCAGTACTTC.